Described below is a single TCR beta chain sequence and its context. Its binding antigen is unknown. Within one base of it there is no much larger clone, and no base qualities were kept. The immunoSEQ Assay, a bias-controlled multiplex PCR, was used to amplify TCRbeta CDR3 regions from genomic DNA. Concerning the study's data processing: The number of nucleated cells in each sample was estimated from the amplification of reference gene primers within the assay. To quantify the absolute abundance of each unique TCRbeta CDR3 rearrangement, sequence reads were collapsed and filtered. For each sample, productive Simpson clonality was calculated as the square root of Simpson's diversity index across productive rearrangements. The source is immuneACCESS, and TCRdb retained only in-frame sequences with V and J called. Part of the clones is not carried over; for the studies checked, unresolved V genes explain less than half of this, and the remainder is unexplained. The V and J calls and clone size are taken from that table; D and trimming were inferred from the DNA. The sample table lists about 230,000 clones, roughly 80% of them with a count of one. The ten largest clones take up about 7.4% of the sample.

Between the V and J ends, shortened by 7 bases and 5 bases respectively, the junction contains 12 bases. The CDR3, cysteine through phenylalanine, is 13 amino acids long. Left in the record is the CDR3 DNA by itself, 39 bases read in frame from the first base. Collaborating institutions collected whole blood in K2EDTA tubes following their own protocols. For TCRbeta analysis, collaborators shipped samples in one of three forms: frozen whole blood, isolated PBMCs, or DNA extracted from either of those sample types. These data come from a study of blood T cell repertoires in COVID-19 (dated by TCRdb to 2018 to 2020). About the investigation overall: Collaborator samples came from the United States, Italy and Spain and covered acute and convalescent phases of COVID-19. Where available, HLA class I and class II types were taken from metadata supplied by the sample provider and were not determined by assay-based typing. The samples were drawn from the first 160 participants of the ongoing ImmuneRACE study and from 950 to 1,500 subjects provided by 6 global collaborators. Deeply sampled blood TCRbeta repertoires from subjects exposed to, actively infected with, or recovered from COVID-19 were included in the dataset. The prospective study material was composed of cDNA or gDNA derived from T cells, B-cell-depleted T cells, or PBMCs. The repertoires were made available in a free public database intended to serve as a resource for research on the immune response to SARS-CoV-2. A de-identified subject ID, COVID-19 status, age in years and sex were almost always included in the sample metadata.

What the authors observed across the whole study: The amount of clinical and demographic metadata varied by source and participant and was provided uncurated.

The sequencing input was peripheral blood. This chain joins TRBV12-3 or TRBV12-4 to TRBJ2-1, with TRBD1 as a weak D call on 5 bases. This clonotype originated in a woman between 45 and 65 years old with acute or convalescent COVID-19. The CDR3 loop reads CASTLGPHNEQFF. The nucleotide sequence is given as TGTGCCAGCACGTTGGGGCCCCACAATGAGCAGTTCTTC.